The T cell receptor (beta chain) described here comes from a study of metastatic and nonmetastatic thyroid tumors. Whole-study context: Comparative analysis of repertoires was undertaken across blood and tumor or nodule tissue obtained from malignant and benign thyroid patients.

Until they underwent thyroid surgery, no patient had received any treatment. General study results and limits: According to reports, the diversity of TCR beta was significantly higher in malignant thyroid tumors than in benign nodules, and this held in both blood and tumor samples.

In the original processing: CDR3 differences across clinicopathological groups were used to build a distant-metastasis classifier for papillary thyroid cancer. TCRdb used MiXCR to call clones anew from the PCR reads. These V and J calls originate from TCRdb's pipeline instead of the authors' own analysis. The sample shows 20,000 or so clones, about 20% of them seen only once. In its sample, this clone ranks as medium-sized. Its antigen is currently unknown. The ends were cut back, 10 bases at V and 2 bases at J, with 17 bases in the middle. This CDR3 has 15 residues. Germline loops: CDR1 MNHNS, CDR2 SASEGT.

This TCR derives from a female donor with papillary thyroid cancer or a benign thyroid nodule (not recorded which). Some clones in this sample may be carry-over from other donors' samples. Source material: adjacent normal tissue. This chain joins TRBV6-1 and TRBJ2-2, with a weak D call TRBD2 (6 bases). The CDR3 is CATPDPGDNTGELFF. CDR3 coding DNA: TGTGCCACCCCAGACCCGGGGGACAACACCGGGGAGCTGTTTTTT.